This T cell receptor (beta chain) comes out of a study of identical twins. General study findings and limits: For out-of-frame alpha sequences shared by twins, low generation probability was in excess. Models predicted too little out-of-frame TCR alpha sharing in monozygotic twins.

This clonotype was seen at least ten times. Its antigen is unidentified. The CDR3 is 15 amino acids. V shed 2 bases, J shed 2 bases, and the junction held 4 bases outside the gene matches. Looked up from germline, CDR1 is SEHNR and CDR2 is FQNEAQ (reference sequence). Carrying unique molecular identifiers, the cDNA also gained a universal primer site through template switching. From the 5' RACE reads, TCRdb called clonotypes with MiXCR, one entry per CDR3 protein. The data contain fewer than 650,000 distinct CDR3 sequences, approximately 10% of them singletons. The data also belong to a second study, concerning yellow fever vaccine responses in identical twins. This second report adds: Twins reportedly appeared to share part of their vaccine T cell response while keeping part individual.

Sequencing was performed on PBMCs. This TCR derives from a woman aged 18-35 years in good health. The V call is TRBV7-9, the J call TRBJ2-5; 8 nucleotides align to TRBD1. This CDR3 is CASSLTTGGQETQYF. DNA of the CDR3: TGTGCCAGCAGCTTAACTACAGGGGGACAAGAGACCCAGTACTTC.